Listed here are 21 T cell receptor beta chains from one sample, sequenced in a study of shared clonotypes between healthy human individuals. Here immunoSEQ multiplex PCR was the method, and the copy in TCRdb shows in-frame clones only, minus some. The sample shows over 2 million clones, roughly 92% of them seen only once. What was sequenced was naive CD4+ T cells from PBMCs. Subset described: CD45RA+ positively selected. The receptors were sampled from a man aged 18 to 29 in good health. Some clones in this sample may be carry-over from other donors' samples.

The chain has TRBV19 and TRBJ1-1; 10 nucleotides match TRBD1. The CDR3 runs 16 residues. Germline assignment: CDR1 LNHDA and CDR2 SQIVND (reference sequence). V was clipped by 5 bases and J by 10 bases; unmatched bases: 16. CDR3 amino acids: CASSATGTGARNGAFF. The CDR3 bases are TGTGCCAGTAGTGCAACCGGGACAGGGGCGCGGAACGGAGCTTTCTTT.

This chain joins TRBV6-5 and TRBJ2-1; D not resolved. The CDR3 covers 11 residues. Trimming pared 2 bases from V and 10 bases from J, leaving 6 bases between. Per the germline V gene, CDR1 is MNHEY and CDR2 is SVGAGI. CDR3 in DNA: TGTGCCAGCAGTTACATCAGGGAGCAGTTCTTC. Its protein is CASSYIREQFF.

This clone has just one count. The chain uses TRBV5-6 and TRBJ2-4, with D uncertain. Looked up from germline, CDR1 is SGHDT and CDR2 is YYEEEE. V lost 2 bases, J lost 0 bases, and 12 bases lay in between. This CDR3 has 16 residues. The CDR3 region has the DNA TGTGCCAGCAGCTTAAGCCAAGTACTAGCCAAAAACATTCAGTACTTC. This sequence encodes CASSLSQVLAKNIQYF. Using reference TRBV5-6 and TRBJ2-4 for the parts outside the CDR3, the full variable domain is DAGVTQSPTHLIKTRGQQVTLRCSPKSGHDTVSWYQQALGQGPQFIFQYYEEEERQRGNFPDRFSGHQFPNYSSELNVNALLLGDSALYLCASSLSQVLAKNIQYFGAGTRLSVL.

J is TRBJ2-5 and V is TRBV5-6; unclear D gene. The CDR3 extends over 14 amino acids. V was shortened by 4 bases and J by 3 bases, with 13 bases between the two germline ends. From germline, CDR1 is SGHDT and CDR2 YYEEEE. This chain's CDR3 is CASSIPMTEETQYF. The CDR3 DNA sequence: TGTGCCAGCAGCATCCCCATGACGGAAGAGACCCAGTACTTC.

This chain uses TRBV7-9 with TRBJ2-1; D possibly matches TRBD1 or TRBD2 (6 bases each). This CDR3 has 17 residues. Germline values: CDR1 SEHNR, CDR2 FQNEAQ (reference sequence). CDR3 protein: CCVVRGTGDSSYNEQFF. The CDR3 DNA sequence: TGTTGTGTGGTGAGGGGGACTGGCGATAGCTCCTACAATGAGCAGTTCTTC.

This sequence joins TRBV19 and TRBJ2-1, with D tentatively TRBD1 (5 bases). The ends were cut back, 2 bases at V and 4 bases at J, with 12 bases in the middle. Germline CDR1 reads LNHDA; CDR2 reads SQIVND (reference sequence). The length of the CDR3 is 15 residues. CDR3 sequence: CASSIYFRVYNEQFF. The CDR3, as DNA: TGTGCCAGTAGTATATACTTCAGGGTGTACAATGAGCAGTTCTTC.

V is TRBV6-6 and J is TRBJ2-5, with 12 bases matching TRBD1. In germline, CDR1 is MNHNY, CDR2 SVGAGI (reference sequence). This CDR3 region has 15 residues. V shed 4 bases and J 4 bases; nucleotides not matched to a gene: 4. In DNA, the CDR3 is TGTGCCAGCAGTTCGGGACAGGGGGCATCAGAGACCCAGTACTTC. This sequence encodes CASSSGQGASETQYF.

This chain joins TRBV5-1 and TRBJ1-3; the D is unclear. Germline V lookup: CDR1 SGHRS, CDR2 YFSETQ. Trimming pared 4 bases from V and 4 bases from J, leaving 15 bases between. CDR3 length equals 15 residues. The CDR3 protein is CASSLSPTAGNTIYF. CDR3 bases: TGCGCCAGCAGCCTATCACCGACCGCGGGAAACACCATATATTTT. Full variable domain (outside the CDR3, taken from reference TRBV5-1 and TRBJ1-3): KAGVTQTPRYLIKTRGQQVTLSCSPISGHRSVSWYQQTPGQGLQFLFEYFSETQRNKGNFPGRFSGRQFSNSRSEMNVSTLELGDSALYLCASSLSPTAGNTIYFGEGSWLTVV.

This clone was seen a handful of times. The identical CDR3 is also encoded by other nucleotide sequences in the sample. The chain uses TRBV5-1 and TRBJ1-3, with a possible D match to TRBD1 (6 bases). The germline V gene encodes CDR1 SGHRS and CDR2 YFSETQ. The CDR3 extends over 14 amino acids. Trimming took 4 bases from V and 4 from J, leaving 12 bases between them. The CDR3 region has the DNA TGCGCCAGCAGCCCCGGGACACAAGGAAACACCATATATTTT. Amino acids: CASSPGTQGNTIYF.

This chain links TRBV4-1 with TRBJ1-4, with unresolved D. CDR1 MGHRA and CDR2 YSYEKL come from the germline V gene. The germline V and J ends were trimmed by 0 bases and 0 bases, with 2 bases remaining between them. This CDR3 has 14 amino acids. CDR3 residues: CASSQDATNEKLFF. CDR3 DNA sequence: TGCGCCAGCAGCCAAGACGCAACTAATGAAAAACTGTTTTTT.

This clone has only one observation. The V and J genes are TRBV29-1 and TRBJ2-1, with D perhaps TRBD2 (6 bases). There are 15 residues in the CDR3. The germline gives CDR1 SQVTM, CDR2 ANQGSEA. The V and J ends lost 6 bases and 12 bases respectively, with 27 bases between them. CDR3 amino acids: CSVTFQLGTRNSQFF. CDR3 DNA: TGCAGCGTCACCTTTCAGCTCGGGACTCGGAATTCGCAGTTCTTC.

The DNA for the CDR3 is TGCAGCGTTTCAGTTTGGGACTATGGCTACACCTTC. It yields the protein CSVSVWDYGYTF. This chain joins TRBV29-1 and TRBJ1-2, with no clear D. This CDR3 contains 12 residues. Germline V CDR1 and CDR2: SQVTM, ANQGSEA. Trimming took 5 bases from V and 3 from J, leaving 10 bases between them.

The chain is built from TRBV7-8 and TRBJ1-1, with a possible D match to TRBD1 (6 bases). The germline gives CDR1 SGHVS, CDR2 FQNEAQ. The CDR3 totals 17 residues. The ends were cut back, 5 bases at V and 4 bases at J, with 23 bases in the middle. CDR3 residues: CASSPHRSGARSTEAFF. The DNA of the CDR3 is TGTGCCAGCAGCCCGCACCGGTCGGGGGCTCGCAGCACTGAAGCTTTCTTT.

V usage is TRBV7-9 and J usage is TRBJ2-2; a possible D gene is TRBD1 (6 bases). This CDR3 contains 15 residues. V was shortened by 5 bases and J by 0 bases, with 10 bases between the two germline ends. The germline V gene encodes CDR1 SEHNR and CDR2 FQNEAQ (reference sequence). CDR3 bases: TGTGCCAGCAGCCAGGGGACGGCGAACACCGGGGAGCTGTTTTTT. It yields the protein CASSQGTANTGELFF.

This rearrangement joins TRBV5-1 to TRBJ2-1; 7 nucleotides match TRBD2. V lost 0 bases and J lost 2; bases outside the gene matches: 5. The V gene's germline CDR1 is SGHRS and CDR2 YFSETQ. The CDR3 is 16 residues long. The CDR3 bases are TGCGCCAGCAGCTTGGGTTCCCTAGCGGCCTACAATGAGCAGTTCTTC. Its translation is CASSLGSLAAYNEQFF.

The V and J genes are TRBV9 and TRBJ1-2; no definite D call. The CDR3 spans 13 residues. CDR1 is SGDLS, CDR2 YYNGEE, per germline. The germline V and J ends were trimmed by 0 bases and 5 bases, with 8 bases remaining between them. This CDR3 reads CASSVAARYGYTF. As DNA, the CDR3 is TGTGCCAGCAGCGTAGCGGCTAGGTATGGCTACACCTTC.

The table lists this clone with a count of one. For the CDR3, the DNA is TGCAGCGTTGTGGGGTCTAGCGGATCCTACAATGAGCAGTTCTTC. It yields the protein CSVVGSSGSYNEQFF. The chain has TRBV29-1 and TRBJ2-1; 7 bases fit TRBD2. After removal of 4 bases from V and 1 base from J, the junction contained 7 bases not matched to a gene. The CDR3 totals 15 residues. Germline CDR1 reads SQVTM; CDR2 reads ANQGSEA.

Worth noting for this clone: The identical CDR3 is also encoded by other nucleotide sequences in the sample. V and J are TRBV6-5 and TRBJ2-7, with 10 bases aligning to TRBD1. With V trimmed by 6 bases and J by 0 bases, 5 bases remained unmatched. Germline V lookup: CDR1 MNHEY, CDR2 SVGAGI. This CDR3 is built from 15 residues. The CDR3 coding sequence is TGTGCCAGCAGCCCCCGGACAGGGGGCTCCTACGAGCAGTACTTC. Translating gives CASSPRTGGSYEQYF.

The chain carries TRBV11-2 and TRBJ2-1; tentative D call: TRBD1 (5 bases). CDR1 is SGHAT, CDR2 FQNNGV, per germline. The V and J ends lost 8 bases and 4 bases respectively, with 12 bases between them. The CDR3 totals 13 residues. The CDR3 loop is CASGATEYNEQFF. The CDR3 DNA reads as TGTGCCAGCGGGGCGACAGAATACAATGAGCAGTTCTTC.

This clone was detected once. The V gene is TRBV11-2, the J gene TRBJ1-2; TRBD1 is a possible D gene (5 bases). Germline assignment: CDR1 SGHAT and CDR2 FQNNGV. The CDR3 spans 15 residues. Trimming removed 2 bases at V and 8 bases at J, with 18 bases between. The CDR3 loop reads CASSLRDLAGRGYTF. CDR3 sequence (DNA): TGTGCCAGCAGCTTAAGGGACTTAGCCGGGCGAGGCTACACCTTC.

This clone was counted between two and nine times. The V and J genes are TRBV4-2 and TRBJ2-2, with a tentative D call TRBD1 (6 bases). Per germline, CDR1 LGHNA and CDR2 YNFKEQ. Trimming cost V 4 bases and J 2 bases, with 8 bases left between them. This CDR3 has 14 amino acids. CDR3 amino acids: CASSLDSNTGELFF. The CDR3 DNA reads TGTGCCAGCAGCCTGGACAGTAACACCGGGGAGCTGTTTTTT.